This T cell receptor (beta chain) was captured by sequencing in a study of a mutant IDH1 vaccine in newly diagnosed glioma. About the study: Vaccinations, eight in total, occurred in weeks 1, 3, 5, 7, 11, 15, 19, 23. Antecedent treatment encompassed radiotherapy, temozolomide, or their combination; the majority received both.

Germline V gives CDR1 WNHNN, CDR2 SYGVQD (reference sequence). This CDR3 region has 15 residues. Time point meaning: week 11, during vaccination. Every single dose of the vaccine, 300 ug of mutant IDH1 20-mer peptide, came with topical imiquimod. Every donor had a new WHO grade 3 or 4 astrocytoma that was IDH1-mutant, with loss of nuclear ATRX. Generated by immunoSEQ multiplex PCR, the TCRdb table keeps only in-frame clones and is missing some. The table includes about 110,000 clones, roughly 90% detected once. Turning to this clone: Its antigen remains unidentified.

Points from the study as a whole: Vaccine-induced immune responses occurred in under 95% of patients.

The sequence was obtained from a woman aged 50 to 65 with glioma. The sample consisted of PBMCs, taken from a glioma patient whose treatment included an IDH1 peptide vaccine. V usage is TRBV10-1 and J usage is TRBJ2-5; a weak D match, TRBD1 (6 bases). The DNA end lines up better with TRBJ2-7; the J call may be wrong. DNA for the CDR3: TGCGCCAGCAGTGAAATCGGACAGCCGCCCTACGAGCAGTACTTC. Protein: CASSEIGQPPYEQYF.